A single T cell receptor (beta chain) is shown here with its context. This clonotype was observed a few times. Its recognized antigen is unknown. It may be a read error: a sequence one base away is much more abundant. The data derive from a study of blood T cells in healthy people across ages (dated by TCRdb to between 2014 and 2017). Notes on the research overall: In model experiments, roughly one uniquely barcoded TCR beta cDNA molecule per two T cells was captured by template switching. To track age-related changes in TCR beta repertoire diversity, the study relied on deep sequencing normalized with unique cDNA molecular identifiers. Donors were grouped into four age groups: young (average roughly 15 years), middle-aged (under 40), aged (around 56) and long-lived (approximately 82). To avoid experimental bias, donors of different ages were spread randomly across the sequencing lanes. For two donors (one aged 18 to 30 and one aged 80 or older), the study analyzed two additional independent replicas of 1 million unique cDNA reads from the same blood draw. What the work shows at the level of the full study, not this receptor alone: The long-lived group showed more naive CD4+ T cells, fewer expanded clones and increased TCR diversity than the aged group, suggesting age selection. As age increased, observed TCR beta diversity per million T cells dropped in a roughly linear way, and a significant reduction was already evident by age around 41. Estimates of total diversity based on one million sequenced T cells were regarded as lower bounds and as underestimates. Because donor CMV infection status was unknown, age-related changes in expanded clonotypes were potentially confounded. There was a strong correlation between observed TCR beta diversity and the percentage of naive T cells measured by flow cytometry. Since profiling was done on bulk unsorted PBMCs, naive and antigen-experienced compartments could not be conclusively compared.

The library was built by means of 5' RACE. TCRdb shows the sequencer as Illumina HiSeq 2500. A second PCR of roughly 7 to 11 cycles was performed with a sample-barcoded 5' primer and a J-beta primer mix. Each TCR beta cDNA molecule received a unique molecular identifier from a template-switch 5' adaptor carrying 12 random nucleotides. At least 2.5 million CDR3-containing paired-end reads were obtained from each sample. First-strand cDNA synthesis was performed from all RNA using the Mint cDNA synthesis kit, with priming by a TRBC-specific oligonucleotide. Following uracil-DNA glycosylase treatment, a first 18-cycle PCR with universal primers M1SS and BC2_uni_R was performed on all cDNA. The source study handled its data this way. For normalization, 1 million high-quality reads were randomly selected from each sample, with every read carrying a distinct molecular identifier. Reads with shared molecular identifiers were discarded instead of being binned into consensus sequences. MiTCR, run with a Q25 quality threshold and the strictest error-elimination algorithm, handled CDR3 identification, clonotype clustering and error correction. A nonparametric unseen species model using Euler transformation provided a lower-bound estimate of total TCR beta diversity. TCRdb trimmed public reads at Q25 via fastp, called clones via MiXCR and kept in-frame beta chains. Every CDR3 protein is listed once, alongside the most common genes and DNA of its rows. The V and J calls were not made by the authors but by TCRdb's processing. This sample holds hundreds of thousands of distinct CDR3 sequences; approximately 44% were observed only once. Of the sample, 15% to 25% is held by the ten largest clones.

The roughly 39 donors, aged about 6 to 95 years, were systemically healthy Caucasian individuals from Russia. Each donor gave about 10 milliliters of peripheral blood, drawn into EDTA-treated Vacutainer tubes. Ficoll-Paque density-gradient centrifugation was used to isolate PBMCs, with at least 6.5 million per sample. Total RNA, at least 5 micrograms per sample, was extracted from PBMCs with Trizol reagent. Naive CD45RAhigh/CD27high T cell percentages were measured by flow cytometry on a PBMC aliquot from every donor. Trimming costs V 11 bases and J 6 bases, and their ends lie 17 bases apart. The germline V gene (reference sequence) specifies MNHNY as CDR1 and SVGAGI as CDR2. The CDR3 numbers 13 residues from cysteine through phenylalanine. Only the CDR3 DNA is retained, 39 bases long and in frame from the first base.

The sequence joins TRBV6-6 to TRBJ1-5; the D gene is perhaps TRBD1, from 5 matching bases. This receptor was taken from a man aged 55 to 70 in good health. Sequenced material: blood. The DNA reads TGTGCCGCCCTTGACGAGGGGAGTCAGCCCCAGCATTTT. It codes for CAALDEGSQPQHF.